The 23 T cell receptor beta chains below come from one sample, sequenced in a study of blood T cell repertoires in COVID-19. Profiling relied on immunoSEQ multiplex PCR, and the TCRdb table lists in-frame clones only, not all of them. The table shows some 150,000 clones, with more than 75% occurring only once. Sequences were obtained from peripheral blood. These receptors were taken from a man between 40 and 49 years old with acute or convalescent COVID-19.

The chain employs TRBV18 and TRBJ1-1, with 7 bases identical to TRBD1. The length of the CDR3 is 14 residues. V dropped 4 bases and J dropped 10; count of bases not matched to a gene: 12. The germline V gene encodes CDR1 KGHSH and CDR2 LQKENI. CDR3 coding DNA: TGTGCCAGCTCACAAACAGGGGACGTTCGGGGAGCTTTCTTT. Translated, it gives CASSQTGDVRGAFF.

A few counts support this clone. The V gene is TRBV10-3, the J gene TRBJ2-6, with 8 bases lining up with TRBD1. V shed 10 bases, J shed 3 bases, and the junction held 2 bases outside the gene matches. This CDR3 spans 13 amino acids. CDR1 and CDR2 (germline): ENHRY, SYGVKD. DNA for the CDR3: TGTGCCACGACAGGGGATGGGGCCAACGTCCTGACTTTC. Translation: CATTGDGANVLTF.

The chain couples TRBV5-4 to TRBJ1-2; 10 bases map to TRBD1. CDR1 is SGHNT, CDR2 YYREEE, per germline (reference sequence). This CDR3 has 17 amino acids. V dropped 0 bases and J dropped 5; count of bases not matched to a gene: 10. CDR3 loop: CASSLGGSGQGPYGYTF. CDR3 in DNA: TGTGCCAGCAGCTTGGGGGGCTCGGGACAGGGGCCTTATGGCTACACCTTC.

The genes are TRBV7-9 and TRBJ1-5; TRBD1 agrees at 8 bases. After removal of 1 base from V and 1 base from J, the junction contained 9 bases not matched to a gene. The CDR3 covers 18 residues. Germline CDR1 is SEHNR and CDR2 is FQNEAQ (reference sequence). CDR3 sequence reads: CASSLGTGFLGSNQPQHF. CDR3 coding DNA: TGTGCCAGCAGCTTAGGGACAGGGTTTCTAGGGAGCAATCAGCCCCAGCATTTT.

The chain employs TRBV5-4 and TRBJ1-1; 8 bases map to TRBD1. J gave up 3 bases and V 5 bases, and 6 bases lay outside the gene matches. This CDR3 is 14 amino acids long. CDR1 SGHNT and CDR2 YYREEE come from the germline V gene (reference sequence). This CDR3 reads CASSRGQGYTEAFF. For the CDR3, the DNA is TGTGCCAGCAGTCGAGGACAGGGATACACTGAAGCTTTCTTT. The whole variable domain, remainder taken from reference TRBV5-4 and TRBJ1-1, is ETGVTQSPTHLIKTRGQQVTLRCSSQSGHNTVSWYQQALGQGPQFIFQYYREEENGRGNFPPRFSGLQFPNYSSELNVNALELDDSALYLCASSRGQGYTEAFFGQGTRLTVV.

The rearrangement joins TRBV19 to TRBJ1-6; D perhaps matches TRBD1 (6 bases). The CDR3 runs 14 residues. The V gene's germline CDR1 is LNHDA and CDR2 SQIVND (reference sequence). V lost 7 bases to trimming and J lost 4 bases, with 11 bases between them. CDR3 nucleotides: TGTGCCAGTACGAAGGGGGTTTATAATTCACCCCTCCACTTT. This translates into CASTKGVYNSPLHF.

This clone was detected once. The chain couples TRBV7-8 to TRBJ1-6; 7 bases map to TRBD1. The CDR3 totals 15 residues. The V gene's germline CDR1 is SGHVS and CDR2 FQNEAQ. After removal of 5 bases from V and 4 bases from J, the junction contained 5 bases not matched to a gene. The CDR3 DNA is TGTGCCAGCAGCAAGACAGGGCTGTATAATTCACCCCTCCACTTT. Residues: CASSKTGLYNSPLHF.

The CDR3 region is CASSLATSGGGLNEQFF. CDR3 nucleotide sequence: TGTGCCAGCAGCCTCGCAACTAGCGGGGGGGGCTTAAATGAGCAGTTCTTC. This rearrangement joins TRBV4-2 to TRBJ2-1; 13 bases are shared with TRBD2. This CDR3 has 17 residues. With V trimmed by 4 bases and J by 7 bases, 10 bases remained unmatched. Germline CDR1 and CDR2: LGHNA and YNFKEQ.

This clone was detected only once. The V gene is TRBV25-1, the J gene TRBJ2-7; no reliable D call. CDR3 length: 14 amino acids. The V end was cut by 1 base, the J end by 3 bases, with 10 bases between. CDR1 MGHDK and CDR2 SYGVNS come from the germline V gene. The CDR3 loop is CASSESGSLYEQYF. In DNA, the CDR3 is TGTGCCAGCAGTGAATCAGGCAGCCTCTACGAGCAGTACTTC.

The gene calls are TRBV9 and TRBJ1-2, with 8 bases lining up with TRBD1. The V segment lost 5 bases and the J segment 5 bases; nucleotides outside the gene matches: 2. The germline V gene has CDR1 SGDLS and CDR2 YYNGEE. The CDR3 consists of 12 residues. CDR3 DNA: TGTGCCAGCAGGGGACAGGAGTATGGCTACACCTTC. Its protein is CASRGQEYGYTF.

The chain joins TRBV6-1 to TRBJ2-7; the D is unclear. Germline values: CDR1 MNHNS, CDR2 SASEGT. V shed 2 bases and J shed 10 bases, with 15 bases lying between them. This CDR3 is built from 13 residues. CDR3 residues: CASSESPTVGQYF. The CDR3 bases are TGTGCCAGCAGTGAATCGCCCACAGTAGGACAGTACTTC.

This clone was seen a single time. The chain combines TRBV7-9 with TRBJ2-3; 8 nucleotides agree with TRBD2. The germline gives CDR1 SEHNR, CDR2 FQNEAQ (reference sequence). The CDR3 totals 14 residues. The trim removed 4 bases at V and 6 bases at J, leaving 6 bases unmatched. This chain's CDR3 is CASSSRGLGDTQYF. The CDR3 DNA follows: TGTGCCAGCAGCTCCCGGGGACTAGGGGATACGCAGTATTTT. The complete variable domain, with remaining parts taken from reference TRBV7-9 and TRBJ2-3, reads DTGVSQNPRHKITKRGQNVTFRCDPISEHNRLYWYRQTLGQGPEFLTYFQNEAQLEKSRLLSDRFSAERPKGSFSTLEIQRTEQGDSAMYLCASSSRGLGDTQYFGPGTRLTVL.

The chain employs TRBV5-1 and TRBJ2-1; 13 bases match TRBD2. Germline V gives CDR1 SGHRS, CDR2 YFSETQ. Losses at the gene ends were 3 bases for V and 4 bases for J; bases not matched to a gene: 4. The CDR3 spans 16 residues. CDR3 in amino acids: CASSSRLAGGYNEQFF. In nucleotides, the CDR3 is TGCGCCAGCAGCTCCAGACTAGCGGGGGGATACAATGAGCAGTTCTTC.

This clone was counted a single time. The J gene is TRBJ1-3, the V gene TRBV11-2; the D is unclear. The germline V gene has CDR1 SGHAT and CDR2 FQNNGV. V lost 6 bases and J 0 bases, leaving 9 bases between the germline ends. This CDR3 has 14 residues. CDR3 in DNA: TGTGCCAGCAGGGGAGGACGCTCTGGAAACACCATATATTTT. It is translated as CASRGGRSGNTIYF. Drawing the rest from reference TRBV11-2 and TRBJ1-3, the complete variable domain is EAGVAQSPRYKIIEKRQSVAFWCNPISGHATLYWYQQILGQGPKLLIQFQNNGVVDDSQLPKDRFSAERLKGVDSTLKIQPAKLEDSAVYLCASRGGRSGNTIYFGEGSWLTVV.

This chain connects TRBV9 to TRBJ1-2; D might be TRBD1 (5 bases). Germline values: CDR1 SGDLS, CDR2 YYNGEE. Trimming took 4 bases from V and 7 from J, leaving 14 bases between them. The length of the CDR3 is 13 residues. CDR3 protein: CASSLSEGAGYTF. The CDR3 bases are TGTGCCAGCAGCCTCTCTGAAGGGGCTGGCTACACCTTC.

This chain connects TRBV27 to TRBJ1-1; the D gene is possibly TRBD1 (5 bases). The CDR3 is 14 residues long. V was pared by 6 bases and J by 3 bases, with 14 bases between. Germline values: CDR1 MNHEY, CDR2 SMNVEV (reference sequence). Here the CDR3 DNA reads TGTGCCAGCAGCCTTTTCGACAGTTACACTGAAGCTTTCTTT. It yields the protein CASSLFDSYTEAFF.

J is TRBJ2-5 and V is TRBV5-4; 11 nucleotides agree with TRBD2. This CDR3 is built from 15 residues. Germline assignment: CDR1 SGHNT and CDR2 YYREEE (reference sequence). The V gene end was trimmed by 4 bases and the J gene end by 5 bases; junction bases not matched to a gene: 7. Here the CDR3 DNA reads TGTGCCAGCAGCATGGGGACTAGCGGTCATGAGACCCAGTACTTC. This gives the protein CASSMGTSGHETQYF.

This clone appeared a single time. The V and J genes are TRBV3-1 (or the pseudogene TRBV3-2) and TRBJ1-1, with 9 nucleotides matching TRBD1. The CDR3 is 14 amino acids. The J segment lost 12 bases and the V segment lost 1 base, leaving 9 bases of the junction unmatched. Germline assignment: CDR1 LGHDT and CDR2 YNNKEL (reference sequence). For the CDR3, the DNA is TGTGCCAGCAGCCAAGGTACCCGGGACAGGGATCCTTTCTTT. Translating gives CASSQGTRDRDPFF.

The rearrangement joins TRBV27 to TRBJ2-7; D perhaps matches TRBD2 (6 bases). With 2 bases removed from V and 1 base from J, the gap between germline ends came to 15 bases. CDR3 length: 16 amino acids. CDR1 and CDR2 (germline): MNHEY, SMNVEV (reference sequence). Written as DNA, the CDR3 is TGTGCCAGCAGTTTACGTGGGGGGTTTTTTTCCTACGAGCAGTACTTC. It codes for CASSLRGGFFSYEQYF.

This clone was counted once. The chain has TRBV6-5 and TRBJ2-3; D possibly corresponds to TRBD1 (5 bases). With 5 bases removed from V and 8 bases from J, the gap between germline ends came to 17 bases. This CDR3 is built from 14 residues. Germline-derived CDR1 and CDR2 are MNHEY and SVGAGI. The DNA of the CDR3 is TGTGCCAGCAGTCAGACAGTGTTGGGTGGTACGCAGTATTTT. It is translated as CASSQTVLGGTQYF.

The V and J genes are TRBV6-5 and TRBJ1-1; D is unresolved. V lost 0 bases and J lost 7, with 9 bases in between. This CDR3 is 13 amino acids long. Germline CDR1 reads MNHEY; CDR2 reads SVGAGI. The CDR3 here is CASSYSEHSEAFF. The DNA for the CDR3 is TGTGCCAGCAGTTACTCTGAGCACAGTGAAGCTTTCTTT.

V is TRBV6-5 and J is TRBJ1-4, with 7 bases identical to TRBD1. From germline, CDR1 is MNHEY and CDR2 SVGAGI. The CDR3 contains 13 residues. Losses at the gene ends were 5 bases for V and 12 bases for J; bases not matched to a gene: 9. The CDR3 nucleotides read TGTGCCAGCAGTCGACTACAGGGGACCCAACTGTTTTTT. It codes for CASSRLQGTQLFF.

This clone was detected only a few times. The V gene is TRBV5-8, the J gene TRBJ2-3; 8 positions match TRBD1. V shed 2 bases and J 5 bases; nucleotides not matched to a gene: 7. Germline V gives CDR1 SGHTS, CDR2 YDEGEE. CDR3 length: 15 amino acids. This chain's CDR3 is CASSFYQGAGDTQYF. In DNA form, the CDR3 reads TGTGCCAGCAGCTTCTACCAGGGGGCTGGAGATACGCAGTATTTT.